This T cell receptor beta chain was retrieved from a study of shared clonotypes between healthy human individuals. Method: immunoSEQ multiplex PCR; TCRdb's copy keeps in-frame clones and lacks some. The sample lists about 2.1 million clones, roughly 91% occurring once. Naive CD8 cells lacked CD45RO, underwent positive selection for CCR7 and left out terminally differentiated effector memory CD45RA+ cells. This clone showed up just once. Its antigen is currently unknown. Broader study findings: On the whole, naive subsets had larger estimated richness than memory subsets had. The diversity represented, both genetic and in exposure history, was limited by few donors. At large depth, rarefaction still showed sorted-subset sequencing to be incomplete.

The germline V and J ends were trimmed by 5 bases and 2 bases, with 15 bases remaining between them. The length of the CDR3 is 15 residues. Germline V gives CDR1 MNHEY, CDR2 SMNVEV (reference sequence). The chain employs TRBV27 and TRBJ1-2; D unresolved. The TCR comes from a man aged 18 to 29 in good health. Some clones in this sample may be carry-over from other donors' samples. The specimen was naive CD8+ T cells from PBMCs. Written as DNA, the CDR3 is TGTGCCAGCAGTAGAAACCCGGCCGGGAACTATGGCTACACCTTC. Encoded protein: CASSRNPAGNYGYTF.